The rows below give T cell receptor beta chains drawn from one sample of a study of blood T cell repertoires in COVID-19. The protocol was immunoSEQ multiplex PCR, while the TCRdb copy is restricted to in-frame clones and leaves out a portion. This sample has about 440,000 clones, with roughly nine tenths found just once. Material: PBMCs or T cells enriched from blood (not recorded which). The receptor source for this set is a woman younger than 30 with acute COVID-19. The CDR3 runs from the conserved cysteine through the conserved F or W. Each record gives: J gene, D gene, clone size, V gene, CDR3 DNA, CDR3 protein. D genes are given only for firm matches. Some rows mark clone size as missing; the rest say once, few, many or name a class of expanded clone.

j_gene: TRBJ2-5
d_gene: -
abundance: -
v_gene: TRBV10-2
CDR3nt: TGCGCCAGCAGCGAACAGGGCGGAGAGACCCAGTACTTC
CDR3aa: CASSEQGGETQYF

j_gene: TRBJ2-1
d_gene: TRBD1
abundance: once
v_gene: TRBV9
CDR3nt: TGTGCCAGCAGTGAAAACAGGGGGCGCCTCTACAATGAGCAGTTCTTC
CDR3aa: CASSENRGRLYNEQFF

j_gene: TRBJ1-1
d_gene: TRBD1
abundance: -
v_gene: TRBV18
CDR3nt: TGTGCCAGCTCAGCGACAGGGCTGATGAACACTGAAGCTTTCTTT
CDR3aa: CASSATGLMNTEAFF

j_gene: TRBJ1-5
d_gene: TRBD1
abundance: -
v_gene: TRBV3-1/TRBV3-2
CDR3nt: TGTGCCAGCAGCCCGGGGACAGGACAGTGGCAGCCCCAGCATTTT
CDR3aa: CASSPGTGQWQPQHF

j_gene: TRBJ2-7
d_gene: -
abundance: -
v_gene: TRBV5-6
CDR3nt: TGTGCCAGCAGTTCCGGGACTCACTACGAGCAGTACTTC
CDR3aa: CASSSGTHYEQYF

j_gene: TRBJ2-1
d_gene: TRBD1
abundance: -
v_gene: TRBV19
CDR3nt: TGTGCCAGTAGTATTGCTCCCGGGACAGCGACCTATGAGCAGTTCTTC
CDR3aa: CASSIAPGTATYEQFF

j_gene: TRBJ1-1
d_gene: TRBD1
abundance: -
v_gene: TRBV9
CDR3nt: TGTGCCAGCAGCCCCCCGGGACAGGGAGTAACGAAAGCTTTCTTT
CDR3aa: CASSPPGQGVTKAFF

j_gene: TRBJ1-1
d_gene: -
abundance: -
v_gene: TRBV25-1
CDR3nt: TGTGCCAGCAGTGAAGGCATCGGAGGTGAAGCTTTCTTT
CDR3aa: CASSEGIGGEAFF

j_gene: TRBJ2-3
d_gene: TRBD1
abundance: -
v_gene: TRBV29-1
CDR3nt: TGCAGCGTCCGGCAGGGGGCTGGAACAGATACGCAGTATTTT
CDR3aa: CSVRQGAGTDTQYF

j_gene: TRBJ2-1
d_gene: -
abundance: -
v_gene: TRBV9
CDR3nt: TGTGCCAGCAGCCCGAGGGTGTTAGCAGCTTCCTACAATGAGCAGTTCTTC
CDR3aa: CASSPRVLAASYNEQFF

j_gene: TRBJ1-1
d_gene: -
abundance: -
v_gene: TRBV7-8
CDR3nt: TGTGCCAGCAGCTTTCCAGGGGTACGCACTGAAGCTTTCTTT
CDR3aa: CASSFPGVRTEAFF

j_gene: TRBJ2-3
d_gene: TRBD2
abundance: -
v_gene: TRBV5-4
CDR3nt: TGTGCCAGCACCCCCCCGGGACTAGCGTCCTTGGGGGACACGCAGTATTTT
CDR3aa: CASTPPGLASLGDTQYF

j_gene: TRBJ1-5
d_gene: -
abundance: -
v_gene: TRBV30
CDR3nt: TGTGCCTGGAGGGTAGCTGCCAATCAGCCCCAGCATTTT
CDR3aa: CAWRVAANQPQHF

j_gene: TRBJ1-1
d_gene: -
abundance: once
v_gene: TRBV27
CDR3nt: TGTGCCAGCAGTTATGGCCAGGGAGCGGGCACTGAAGCTTTCTTT
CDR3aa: CASSYGQGAGTEAFF

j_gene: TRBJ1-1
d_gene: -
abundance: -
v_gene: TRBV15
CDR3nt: TGTGCCACCAGCAGCCTCGGTACTGAAGCTTTCTTT
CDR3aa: CATSSLGTEAFF

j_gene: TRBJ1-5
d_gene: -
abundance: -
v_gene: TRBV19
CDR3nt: TGTGCCACTGAGGAACATGATAACGGCAATCAGCCCCAGCATTTT
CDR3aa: CATEEHDNGNQPQHF

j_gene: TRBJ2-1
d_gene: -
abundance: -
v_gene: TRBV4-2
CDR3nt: TGTGCCAGCTCGCGAGGGTTTGAGCAGTTCTTC
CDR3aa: CASSRGFEQFF

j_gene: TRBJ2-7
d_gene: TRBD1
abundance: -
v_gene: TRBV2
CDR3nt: TGTGCCAGCAGTGACCCGGGACAGGGAAGTTACGAGCAGTACTTC
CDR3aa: CASSDPGQGSYEQYF

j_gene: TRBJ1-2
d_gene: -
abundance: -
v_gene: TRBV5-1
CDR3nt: TGCGCCAGCAGCTTCGAGACAGACTATGGCTACACCTTC
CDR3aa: CASSFETDYGYTF

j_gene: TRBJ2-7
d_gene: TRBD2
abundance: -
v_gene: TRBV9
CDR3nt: TGTGCCAGCAGCGTATCGACCTCCCCGGGAGGGGGGGAGCAGTACTTC
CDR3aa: CASSVSTSPGGGEQYF

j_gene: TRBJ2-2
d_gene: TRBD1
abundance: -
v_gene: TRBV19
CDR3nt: TGTGCCAGTAGGGGCAGGGGGCCCGGGGAGCTGTTTTTT
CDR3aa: CASRGRGPGELFF

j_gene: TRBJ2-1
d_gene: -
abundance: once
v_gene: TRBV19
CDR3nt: TGTGCCAGTAGCAACCCAGATATCGGGGGCTCCTACAATGAGCAGTTCTTC
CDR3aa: CASSNPDIGGSYNEQFF

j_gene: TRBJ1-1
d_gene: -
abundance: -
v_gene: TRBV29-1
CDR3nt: TGCAGCGTCTCCGAAGCTTTCTTT
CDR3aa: CSVSEAFF